Presented here are 11 T cell receptor beta chains from one specimen sequenced in a study of control samples from healthy donors and cancer patients. Sequencing was performed with immunoSEQ multiplex PCR; in TCRdb, only in-frame clones are kept and a portion is missing. The sample lists 120,000 to 150,000 clones; roughly 92% were seen once. The sample consisted of blood. The receptor source for this set is a man in his thirties or forties in good health.

V usage is TRBV3-1 (or the pseudogene TRBV3-2) and J usage is TRBJ2-2; no reliable D call. V lost 7 bases and J lost 1, with 10 bases in between. Germline lookup yields CDR1 LGHDT and CDR2 YNNKEL (reference sequence). The CDR3 consists of 14 residues. The CDR3 is CASKVTRNTGELFF. The DNA for the CDR3 is TGTGCCAGCAAAGTTACCCGGAACACCGGGGAGCTGTTTTTT.

This clone has just one count. The V gene is TRBV21-1, the J gene TRBJ1-4. TRBV21-1 is shown as a pseudogene. The CDR3 contains 18 residues. CDR3 DNA sequence: TGTGCCAGCAGCAAATGGTGGGAAGGGGGGGGCCCTAATGAAAAACTGTTTTTT. Protein product: CASSKWWEGGGPNEKLFF.

The chain is built from TRBV18 and TRBJ1-5; 9 bases fit TRBD1. The CDR3 runs 16 residues. Trimming at V came to 3 bases and at J to 5 bases, leaving 8 bases not matched to a gene. CDR1 and CDR2 from the germline V gene are KGHSH and LQKENI. CDR3 sequence: CASSPQDRGGHQPQHF. In DNA form, the CDR3 reads TGTGCCAGCTCACCCCAGGACAGGGGTGGGCATCAGCCCCAGCATTTT. Using reference TRBV18 and TRBJ1-5 for the parts outside the CDR3, the full variable domain is NAGVMQNPRHLVRRRGQEARLRCSPMKGHSHVYWYRQLPEEGLKFMVYLQKENIIDESGMPKERFSAEFPKEGPSILRIQQVVRGDSAAYFCASSPQDRGGHQPQHFGDGTRLSIL.

This clone has more than one count but fewer than ten. This chain connects TRBV19 to TRBJ2-6; D remains ambiguous. This CDR3 has 13 amino acids. V shed 7 bases and J shed 0 bases, with 4 bases lying between them. Germline CDR1 is LNHDA and CDR2 is SQIVND (reference sequence). The CDR3 protein is CASKDSGANVLTF. As DNA, the CDR3 is TGTGCCAGTAAAGACTCTGGGGCCAACGTCCTGACTTTC.

The chain is built from TRBV4-3 and TRBJ1-1; D is ambiguous. Trimming stripped 0 bases from V and 10 bases from J, with 12 bases between. The CDR3 totals 13 residues. Germline V CDR1 and CDR2: LGHNA, YSLEER. The CDR3: CASSQDIWTVAFF. The CDR3 DNA follows: TGCGCCAGCAGCCAAGATATCTGGACCGTAGCTTTCTTT.

The chain joins TRBV5-1 to TRBJ2-7, with TRBD2 as a possible D gene (6 bases). This CDR3 has 17 amino acids. Germline V gene data show CDR1 as SGHRS and CDR2 as YFSETQ. V was pared by 0 bases and J by 5 bases, with 21 bases between. CDR3 sequence reads: CASSLGGGAPVFDEQYF. The CDR3 DNA reads TGCGCCAGCAGCTTGGGTGGAGGGGCCCCCGTCTTTGACGAGCAGTACTTC. Full variable domain (remainder filled in from reference TRBV5-1 and TRBJ2-7): KAGVTQTPRYLIKTRGQQVTLSCSPISGHRSVSWYQQTPGQGLQFLFEYFSETQRNKGNFPGRFSGRQFSNSRSEMNVSTLELGDSALYLCASSLGGGAPVFDEQYFGPGTRLTVT.

V and J are TRBV6-2 or TRBV6-3 and TRBJ1-1; a weak D match, TRBD1 (5 bases). Trimming removed 6 bases at V and 2 bases at J, with 13 bases between. The V gene's germline CDR1 is MNHEY and CDR2 SVGEGT. This CDR3 region has 14 residues. The CDR3, as DNA: TGTGCCAGCAGATACGGGACCGCTAACACTGAAGCTTTCTTT. This encodes CASRYGTANTEAFF.

V is TRBV6-5 and J is TRBJ1-5; 8 positions agree with TRBD1. V was clipped by 6 bases and J by 9 bases; unmatched bases: 13. CDR3 size: 15 residues. In germline, CDR1 is MNHEY, CDR2 SVGAGI. The CDR3 spells CASSPAGTGPMPQHF. The CDR3 DNA is TGTGCCAGCAGCCCAGCCGGGACAGGACCAATGCCCCAGCATTTT.

This chain uses TRBV2 with TRBJ2-5; 9 nucleotides agree with TRBD1. Trimming cost V 6 bases and J 3 bases; bases outside gene matches: 11. This CDR3 spans 16 amino acids. CDR1 and CDR2 from the germline V gene are SNHLY and FYNNEI. The CDR3 loop reads CASSAQGTGREETQYF. In DNA form, the CDR3 reads TGTGCCAGCAGCGCACAAGGGACAGGGAGAGAAGAGACCCAGTACTTC.

The chain uses TRBV19 and TRBJ1-4; no clear D gene. This CDR3 is 15 amino acids long. Germline V gene data show CDR1 as LNHDA and CDR2 as SQIVND (reference sequence). The V end lost 5 bases, the J end lost 5 bases, and 15 bases lay between the germline ends. CDR3 loop: CASSSSGLGNEKLFF. In nucleotides, the CDR3 is TGTGCCAGTAGTTCCTCGGGCCTGGGGAATGAAAAACTGTTTTTT.

This rearrangement joins TRBV28 to TRBJ1-2, with D maybe TRBD1 (6 bases). This CDR3 contains 14 residues. The germline V gene has CDR1 MDHEN and CDR2 SYDVKM. V was pared by 5 bases and J by 8 bases, with 18 bases between. CDR3 residues: CASSPPDRPSGYTF. The CDR3 region has the DNA TGTGCCAGCAGTCCCCCCGACAGGCCTTCGGGCTACACCTTC.